The T cell receptor (beta chain) under discussion was sequenced for a study of cytomegalovirus exposure and HLA in healthy donors. On the study more broadly: Most genotyped donors, over 70% of about 430, had Caucasian-associated genetic ancestry.

For this clone: The antigen remains undetermined.

Study-wide findings and caveats: Among CMV-associated TCR beta chains, most appeared HLA-restricted in a later analysis. In a later analysis, TCR beta V- and J-gene trimming was associated with a missense DCLRE1C variant.

V shed 3 bases and J shed 2 bases, with 12 bases lying between them. Germline V lookup: CDR1 MDHEN, CDR2 SYDVKM. The CDR3 contains 15 residues. PCR primers comprised 60 Vbeta and 13 Jbeta primers. This table comes from immunoSEQ multiplex PCR, and its TCRdb copy is limited to in-frame clones, with some not included. The sample has 80,000 to 100,000 clones; 73% are singletons. The receptor was derived from a man aged 35 to 55 in good health and CMV-seronegative. The material sequenced was PBMCs. V is TRBV28 and J is TRBJ2-3; TRBD2 is a possible D gene (7 bases). The CDR3 region has the DNA TGTGCCAGCAGTTTCTCGGGGGGCCTCACAGATACGCAGTATTTT. It yields the protein CASSFSGGLTDTQYF.